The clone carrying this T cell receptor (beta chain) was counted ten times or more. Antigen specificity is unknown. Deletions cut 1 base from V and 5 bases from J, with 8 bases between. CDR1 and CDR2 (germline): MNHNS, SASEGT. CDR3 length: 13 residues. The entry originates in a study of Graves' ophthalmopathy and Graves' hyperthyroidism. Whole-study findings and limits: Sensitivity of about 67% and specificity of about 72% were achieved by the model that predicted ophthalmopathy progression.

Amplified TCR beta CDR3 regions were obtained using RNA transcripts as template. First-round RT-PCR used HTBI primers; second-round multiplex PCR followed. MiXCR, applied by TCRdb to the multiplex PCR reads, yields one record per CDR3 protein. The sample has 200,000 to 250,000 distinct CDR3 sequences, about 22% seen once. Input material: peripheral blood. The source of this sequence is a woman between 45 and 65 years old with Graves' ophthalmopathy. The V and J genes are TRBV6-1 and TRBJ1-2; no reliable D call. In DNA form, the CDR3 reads TGTGCCAGCAGTGAAGGGATCCCATATGGCTACACCTTC. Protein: CASSEGIPYGYTF.